This T cell receptor (beta chain) was captured in a study of T-cell reconstitution after alpha-beta-depleted transplantation in children. This clonotype was observed a handful of times. With 2 bases clipped from V and 1 base from J, the junction kept 5 bases outside the gene matches. Germline assignment: CDR1 DFQATT and CDR2 SNEGSKA (reference sequence). There are 15 residues in the CDR3. TCRbeta library construction was performed incorporating unique molecular identifiers. MiXCR, applied by TCRdb to the PCR reads, yields one record per CDR3 protein. The sample carries 750,000 to 950,000 distinct CDR3 sequences, 16% recorded once.

The origin of this receptor is a male patient between 10 and 17 years old who had a stem cell transplant for acute lymphoblastic leukemia, so the T cells may come from the graft donor. Here the sequenced sample was PBMCs, mostly from graft donor cells, taken 360 days after TCRalphabeta/CD19-depleted stem cell transplant. The rearrangement uses TRBV20-1 and TRBJ2-1; 7 bases map to TRBD2. The CDR3 DNA is TGCAGTGCTAGAACCCGACTAGCATCCTACAATGAGCAGTTCTTC. This sequence encodes CSARTRLASYNEQFF.